These 5 T cell receptor beta chains share one sample of origin, sequenced in a study of T cell clonality in common variable immunodeficiency. Study-level points and caveats: Fewer deletions and N-nucleotide insertions were reportedly seen in common variable immunodeficiency TCR beta sequences.

Produced via immunoSEQ multiplex PCR; TCRdb's table is partial and in-frame only. The sample presents 15,000 to 20,000 clones, none singletons. For these receptors, no antigen is known. Input material: peripheral blood mononuclear cells. Receptors originate from a human donor with common variable immunodeficiency.

This clone has at least ten counts. Sequencing ends 3 residues short of the CDR3 end; the germline J gene provides the rest. The chain couples TRBV2 to TRBJ2-3; 7 bases agree with TRBD2. This CDR3 spans 15 amino acids. V was clipped by 6 bases and J by 2 bases; unmatched bases: 8. Germline V CDR1 and CDR2: SNHLY, FYNNEI. The sequenced CDR3 bases are TGTGCCAGCAGGGACTCGGGACTACTCACAGATACG. This sequence encodes CASRDSGLLTDT. The full CDR3 is CASRDSGLLTDTQYF. The variable domain in full, with the rest retrieved from reference TRBV2 and TRBJ2-3, is EPEVTQTPSHQVTQMGQEVILRCVPISNHLYFYWYRQILGQKVEFLVSFYNNEISEKSEIFDDQFSVERPDGSNFTLKIRSTKLEDSAMYFCASRDSGLLTDTQYFGPGTRLTVL.

This clone was seen many times. Read sequence stops 3 residues before the CDR3 end, and the germline J gene provides the missing end. V and J are TRBV30 and TRBJ2-3, with no clear D. CDR1 and CDR2 from the germline V gene are GTSNPN and SVGIG (reference sequence). Trimming cost V 0 bases and J 3 bases, with 7 bases left between them. CDR3 length: 13 amino acids. Here the CDR3 reads CAWSVGLTDTQYF. The part of the CDR3 DNA that was read is TGTGCCTGGAGTGTAGGGCTTACAGATACG.

On this clone itself: The read halts 3 residues ahead of the CDR3 end, with the missing end drawn from the germline J gene. The chain is built from TRBV19 and TRBJ2-2; 10 bases are a match to TRBD2. J gave up 4 bases and V 5 bases, and 16 bases lay outside the gene matches. Germline V gives CDR1 LNHDA, CDR2 SQIVND (reference sequence). The length of the CDR3 is 19 residues. The sequenced CDR3 bases are TGTGCCAGTAGTCCCTCGGGGGGAGCGGGGGGGCCCGGCACCGGGGAG. As protein: CASSPSGGAGGPGTGE. The entire CDR3 sequence reads CASSPSGGAGGPGTGELFF.

In this sample, this clone turned up a few times. The read gets to within 3 residues of the CDR3 end, and the germline J gene fills in the rest. The chain has TRBV23-1 and TRBJ1-2; possible D gene TRBD1, 5 bases. TRBV23-1 has ORF status, its function being uncertain. The CDR3 totals 13 residues. The CDR3 DNA, read in part, is TGCGCCAGCAGTCAATCGTTAGGGGAAGGC. As protein: CASSQSLGEG. In full, the CDR3 reads CASSQSLGEGYTF.

As concerns this clone: The read stops 3 residues short of the end of the CDR3; the missing end is completed from the germline J gene. This sequence joins TRBV30 and TRBJ2-1, with D perhaps TRBD1 or TRBD2 (5 bases each). This CDR3 region has 17 residues. From germline, CDR1 is GTSNPN and CDR2 SVGIG (reference sequence). V dropped 3 bases and J dropped 6 bases, with 24 bases sitting between them. The covered CDR3 bases are TGTGCCTGGAGCGGCGGATTGAGGGGCTGGGTGGTCAATGAG. Its protein product is CAWSGGLRGWVVNE. The complete CDR3 reads CAWSGGLRGWVVNEQFF.